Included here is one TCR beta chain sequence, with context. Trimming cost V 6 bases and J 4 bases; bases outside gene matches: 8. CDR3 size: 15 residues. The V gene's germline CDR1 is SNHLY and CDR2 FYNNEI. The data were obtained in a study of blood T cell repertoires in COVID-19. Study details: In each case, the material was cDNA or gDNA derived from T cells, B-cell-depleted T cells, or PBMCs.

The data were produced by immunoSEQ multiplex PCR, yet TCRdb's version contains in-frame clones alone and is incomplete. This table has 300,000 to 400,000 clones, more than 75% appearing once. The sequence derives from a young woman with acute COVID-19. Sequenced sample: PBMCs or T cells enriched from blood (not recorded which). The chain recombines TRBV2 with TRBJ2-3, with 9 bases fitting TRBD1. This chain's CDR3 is CASREGQGEADTQYF. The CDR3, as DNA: TGTGCCAGCAGGGAGGGACAGGGCGAAGCAGATACGCAGTATTTT.